Sequencing of this T cell receptor (beta chain) was carried out in a study of T cell responses to AZD1222 COVID-19 vaccine. Study outcomes and limitations: Dominant CD4 TCR responses targeted spike regions 160-218 and 743-854. Unmutated variant regions are reportedly targeted by nearly half of spike-specific TCRs. Increased Spike-specific TCR breadth and depth were observed after two AZD1222 doses.

Note on this clone: Its antigen is as yet unknown.

Second-dose intervals of approximately 4 or approximately 12 weeks were pooled. The repertoire was sequenced with immunoSEQ multiplex PCR; TCRdb's copy has only in-frame clones and lacks some. The data contain roughly 140,000 clones, approximately 90% of them singletons. The CDR3 is 13 residues long. Between the trimmed V and J ends, which lost 2 bases and 8 bases, there was a span of 12 bases. The germline V gene has CDR1 MNHNY and CDR2 SVGAGI (reference sequence). V gene TRBV6-6 combines with J gene TRBJ1-2, with a weak D call TRBD1 (6 bases). This clonotype originated in an adult who received the AZD1222 COVID-19 vaccine. Material: peripheral blood, obtained 28 days after the second AZD1222 dose. This CDR3 reads CASSYQGIEGYTF. The CDR3 nucleotides read TGTGCCAGCAGTTACCAGGGGATTGAAGGCTACACCTTC.